A single sample is the source of the 2 T cell receptor beta chains below, sequenced in a study of blood T cell repertoires in COVID-19. Method: immunoSEQ multiplex PCR; TCRdb's copy keeps in-frame clones and lacks some. The sample has a few hundred thousand clones; about 81% are singletons. The sample comprised PBMCs or T cells enriched from blood (not recorded which). The receptors were sampled from a young man with acute COVID-19.

The CDR3 bases are TGTGCCAGCTCTCAAGGACAGGGGGCAACAGCTAACTATGGCTACACCTTC. Translation gives CASSQGQGATANYGYTF. This chain joins TRBV18 and TRBJ1-2; 11 bases align to TRBD1. The CDR3 has 17 residues. Per the germline V gene, CDR1 is KGHSH and CDR2 is LQKENI. With V trimmed by 6 bases and J by 0 bases, 9 bases remained unmatched.

The rearrangement uses TRBV28 and TRBJ1-1; the match to TRBD1 covers 10 bases. Germline V gene lookup returns CDR1 MDHEN and CDR2 SYDVKM. The ends lost 6 bases at V and 7 bases at J; junction bases unmatched: 8. The CDR3 is made up of 14 amino acids. DNA of the CDR3: TGTGCCAGCAGCACCGGGACAGGGGTAATTGAAGCTTTCTTT. Its translation is CASSTGTGVIEAFF.